This T cell receptor (beta chain) was obtained from a study of shared T cell receptors in the human thymus. Sequenced by immunoSEQ multiplex PCR; TCRdb stores in-frame clones only, minus some. The sample consists of hundreds of thousands of clones, around 87% of them appearing once. These data were also filed under a second study, of human thymus T cells.

Sequencing was carried out using thymocytes. This clonotype was obtained from a boy less than two years old with a congenital heart defect.

DNA for the CDR3: TGTGCCAGCAGTGACGGAGGTAGGGCAGATCAGCCCCAGCATTTT. Its translation: CASSDGGRADQPQHF. J is TRBJ1-5 and V is TRBV25-1, with no clear D. CDR3 length equals 15 residues. V shed 3 bases and J shed 5 bases, with 14 bases lying between them. Per germline, CDR1 MGHDK and CDR2 SYGVNS.